These 30 T cell receptor beta chains were all obtained from the same sample, sequenced in a study of control samples from healthy donors and cancer patients. TCRdb's table, derived via immunoSEQ multiplex PCR, lists solely in-frame clones and lacks some. This sample has some 130,000 clones, with roughly 95% found just once. Source material: blood. These receptors came from a man aged 25 to 45 in good health.

The gene calls are TRBV24-1 and TRBJ2-1, with D tentatively TRBD1 (5 bases). CDR1 is KGHDR and CDR2 is SFDVKD in the germline V gene. Trimming left V 4 bases short and J 13 bases short, with 19 bases between. This CDR3 is 14 amino acids long. This chain's CDR3 is CATSDPRGSSRQFF. The CDR3 nucleotides read TGTGCCACCAGTGACCCTAGGGGATCATCCCGACAGTTCTTC.

This chain joins TRBV19 and TRBJ1-1, with 9 positions matching TRBD1. V gave up 7 bases and J gave up 3 bases; unmatched junction bases: 6. The CDR3 sequence is 14 residues long. The germline gives CDR1 LNHDA, CDR2 SQIVND (reference sequence). The CDR3 loop reads CASNSGTGYTEAFF. DNA of the CDR3: TGTGCCAGTAACTCCGGGACAGGGTACACTGAAGCTTTCTTT.

The CDR3 here is CASSPGDGYTF. The CDR3 coding sequence is TGTGCCAGCAGCCCTGGGGATGGCTACACCTTC. This chain connects TRBV5-4 to TRBJ1-2; D is unresolved. V dropped 4 bases and J dropped 6 bases, with 7 bases sitting between them. CDR1 and CDR2 from the germline V gene are SGHNT and YYREEE (reference sequence). The CDR3 spans 11 residues. The full variable domain, with the rest looked up from reference TRBV5-4 and TRBJ1-2, is ETGVTQSPTHLIKTRGQQVTLRCSSQSGHNTVSWYQQALGQGPQFIFQYYREEENGRGNFPPRFSGLQFPNYSSELNVNALELDDSALYLCASSPGDGYTFGSGTRLTVV.

The rearrangement joins TRBV6-5 to TRBJ2-1; no firm D call. V lost 5 bases to trimming and J lost 8 bases, with 10 bases between them. The CDR3 length is 12 residues. Germline V lookup: CDR1 MNHEY, CDR2 SVGAGI. This chain's CDR3 is CASSPSMDEQFF. The CDR3, as DNA: TGTGCCAGCAGTCCATCTATGGATGAGCAGTTCTTC.

This sequence joins TRBV4-3 and TRBJ2-5; 8 bases fit TRBD1. The V and J ends lost 2 bases and 1 base, in that order; junction bases with no gene match: 12. The CDR3 extends over 18 amino acids. In germline, CDR1 is LGHNA, CDR2 YSLEER. The CDR3, as DNA: TGCGCCAGCAGCCAACGTATCCCGGGACAGGATTTCCAAGAGACCCAGTACTTC. Protein product: CASSQRIPGQDFQETQYF.

The CDR3 DNA is TGCGCCAGCAGCCAAGATCGTTCCGGAAGGTTCGAGCAGTACTTC. Residues: CASSQDRSGRFEQYF. The chain links TRBV4-3 to TRBJ2-7; D not certain. There are 15 residues in the CDR3. V was shortened by 0 bases and J by 6 bases, with 15 bases between the two germline ends. The germline V gene has CDR1 LGHNA and CDR2 YSLEER.

The V gene is TRBV11-2, the J gene TRBJ1-2; weak D call: TRBD1 (5 bases). Germline-derived CDR1 and CDR2 are SGHAT and FQNNGV. V was pared by 4 bases and J by 0 bases, with 21 bases between. There are 18 residues in the CDR3. CDR3 nucleotides: TGTGCCAGCAGCTCGCCACGGACACCGCGCAGAGCTAACTATGGCTACACCTTC. Its translation is CASSSPRTPRRANYGYTF. Full variable domain (missing parts from reference TRBV11-2 and TRBJ1-2): EAGVAQSPRYKIIEKRQSVAFWCNPISGHATLYWYQQILGQGPKLLIQFQNNGVVDDSQLPKDRFSAERLKGVDSTLKIQPAKLEDSAVYLCASSSPRTPRRANYGYTFGSGTRLTVV.

The genes are TRBV7-2 and TRBJ2-5; D not certain. This CDR3 comprises 15 residues. Germline V gene lookup returns CDR1 SGHTA and CDR2 FQGNSA. Between the trimmed V and J ends, which lost 0 bases and 4 bases, there was a span of 12 bases. The CDR3 DNA follows: TGTGCCAGCAGCTTAGCGTCCCCAGCCCGAGAGACCCAGTACTTC. Protein sequence: CASSLASPARETQYF.

The chain links TRBV27 to TRBJ2-5; no definite D call. Germline lookup yields CDR1 MNHEY and CDR2 SMNVEV (reference sequence). V lost 6 bases and J lost 5, with 10 bases in between. This CDR3 spans 12 amino acids. CDR3 protein: CASRGLGETQYF. The DNA of the CDR3 is TGTGCCAGCAGGGGTCTGGGGGAGACCCAGTACTTC.

CDR3 bases: TGCGCCAGCAGCCAAGTCTACAGGGACAATCAGCCCCAGCATTTT. Translating it yields CASSQVYRDNQPQHF. This chain links TRBV4-1 with TRBJ1-5, with a weak D call TRBD1 (6 bases). This CDR3 comprises 15 residues. The germline CDR1 and CDR2 sequences are MGHRA and YSYEKL. V lost 1 base and J lost 3, with 10 bases in between.

The chain uses TRBV4-3 and TRBJ1-4; a weak D match, TRBD1 (6 bases). The CDR3 covers 21 residues. Germline V gene data show CDR1 as LGHNA and CDR2 as YSLEER. The V end lost 1 base, the J end lost 5 bases, and 29 bases lay between the germline ends. Written as DNA, the CDR3 is TGCGCCAGCAGCCAAGGCCTCAGAGGGAATACAGGACAGCCTGAAAATGAAAAACTGTTTTTT. It specifies CASSQGLRGNTGQPENEKLFF.

The V and J genes are TRBV2 and TRBJ2-6, with a tentative D call TRBD2 (6 bases). This CDR3 has 15 residues. Trimming pared 3 bases from V and 0 bases from J, leaving 6 bases between. Germline CDR1 and CDR2: SNHLY and FYNNEI. CDR3 DNA: TGTGCCAGCAGTGAGGAGGGCTCTGGGGCCAACGTCCTGACTTTC. Protein product: CASSEEGSGANVLTF.

The V gene is TRBV11-2, the J gene TRBJ2-7, with 7 bases aligning to TRBD1. Losses at the gene ends were 4 bases for V and 2 bases for J; bases not matched to a gene: 5. CDR3 length equals 14 residues. CDR1 and CDR2 (germline): SGHAT, FQNNGV. Here the CDR3 DNA reads TGTGCCAGCAGCTACGGGACAGCCGCCTACGAGCAGTACTTC. It encodes CASSYGTAAYEQYF.

V and J are TRBV6-2 or TRBV6-3 and TRBJ2-1, with 12 bases matching TRBD2. Trimming cost V 6 bases and J 4 bases; bases outside gene matches: 7. Germline V gene data show CDR1 as MNHEY and CDR2 as SVGEGT. The CDR3 consists of 16 residues. CDR3 nucleotide sequence: TGTGCCAGCAGCCAGACTAGCGGGGGCGGATACAATGAGCAGTTCTTC. Translated, it gives CASSQTSGGGYNEQFF.

As concerns this clone: The junction and the germline gene differ at one end; a read error may be behind it. The chain carries TRBV5-1 and TRBJ1-2, with 12 bases that match TRBD1. CDR1 and CDR2 (germline): SGHRS, YFSETQ. The CDR3 has 12 amino acids. This CDR3 reads CASSSTGTGGLF. The CDR3 DNA reads as TGCGCCAGCAGTTCTACCGGGACAGGGGGCCTCTTC.

This rearrangement joins TRBV7-2 to TRBJ1-3; D possibly corresponds to TRBD1 (5 bases). The CDR3 consists of 15 residues. The V gene's germline CDR1 is SGHTA and CDR2 FQGNSA. V lost 3 bases and J lost 0, with 9 bases in between. CDR3 nucleotides: TGTGCCAGCAGCTTGGGGGAATTCTCTGGAAACACCATATATTTT. Protein: CASSLGEFSGNTIYF.

This clone was seen a single time. This sequence joins TRBV27 and TRBJ2-7, with 11 nucleotides matching TRBD1. The trim removed 6 bases at V and 3 bases at J, leaving 10 bases unmatched. From germline, CDR1 is MNHEY and CDR2 SMNVEV (reference sequence). The CDR3 runs 16 residues. CDR3 nucleotide sequence: TGTGCCAGCAGGCGGCGCGTGGGGACAGGGGGCTACGAGCAGTACTTC. This translates into CASRRRVGTGGYEQYF.

This chain connects TRBV12-3 or TRBV12-4 to TRBJ2-5; D is ambiguous. The CDR3 length is 13 residues. V lost 6 bases and J 5 bases, leaving 13 bases between the germline ends. CDR3 region: CASSDSSAETQYF. The CDR3 coding sequence is TGTGCCAGCAGCGATAGCTCGGCCGAGACCCAGTACTTC.

The chain has TRBV23-1 and TRBJ2-4, with 8 bases identical to TRBD2. TRBV23-1 is labeled an ORF, and its function is uncertain. The CDR3 has 15 residues. V lost 0 bases and J lost 4; bases outside the gene matches: 2. CDR3 region: CASSQSTGGKNIQYF. CDR3 DNA sequence: TGCGCCAGCAGTCAATCGACGGGGGGGAAAAACATTCAGTACTTC.

The rearrangement uses TRBV5-1 and TRBJ2-5; TRBD1 is a possible D gene (5 bases). Trimming shortened V by 2 bases and J by 1 base, and 6 bases separated the two germline ends. The CDR3 sequence is 13 residues long. The germline CDR1 and CDR2 sequences are SGHRS and YFSETQ. CDR3 residues: CASSLGAQETQYF. Written as DNA, the CDR3 is TGCGCCAGCAGCTTAGGGGCCCAAGAGACCCAGTACTTC.

DNA for the CDR3: TGTGCCATCAATGAACCGAAGGGGAATGAGCAGTTCTTC. Translated: CAINEPKGNEQFF. V usage is TRBV10-3 and J usage is TRBJ2-1, with a possible D match to TRBD1 (5 bases). V shed 7 bases and J shed 7 bases, with 14 bases lying between them. Germline values: CDR1 ENHRY, CDR2 SYGVKD. CDR3 length: 13 residues.

The chain uses TRBV6-6 and TRBJ2-3, with 7 nucleotides matching TRBD2. The CDR3 spans 15 residues. Looked up from germline, CDR1 is MNHNY and CDR2 is SVGAGI (reference sequence). With V trimmed by 2 bases and J by 1 base, 3 bases remained unmatched. CDR3 bases: TGTGCCAGCAGTTACACCCTAGCGGGCACAGATACGCAGTATTTT. This encodes CASSYTLAGTDTQYF.

This clone was recorded only once. The chain joins TRBV6-4 to TRBJ2-1, with 8 nucleotides matching TRBD2. The CDR3 is 16 amino acids. J gave up 6 bases and V 4 bases, and 11 bases lay outside the gene matches. The germline V gene has CDR1 MRHNA and CDR2 SNTAGT. Written as DNA, the CDR3 is TGTGCCAGCAGTGTTTCCCCCTTAGCGGGGTCCAATGAGCAGTTCTTC. Its translation is CASSVSPLAGSNEQFF.

This clone was counted a few times. The chain links TRBV9 to TRBJ1-6; a weak D match, TRBD1 (6 bases). V was shortened by 4 bases and J by 7 bases, with 18 bases between the two germline ends. Germline V gene sequence: CDR1 SGDLS, CDR2 YYNGEE. This CDR3 comprises 16 residues. The CDR3 region has the DNA TGTGCCAGCAGCCCTAGTGAGGACAGACAGAATTCACCCCTCCACTTT. It codes for CASSPSEDRQNSPLHF.

The chain joins TRBV18 to TRBJ2-5, with 12 positions matching TRBD2. CDR3 length: 17 residues. The junction had 5 bases not matched to a gene; V was cut back by 3 bases and J by 0 bases. Germline lookup yields CDR1 KGHSH and CDR2 LQKENI. The CDR3, as DNA: TGTGCCAGCTCACCGCCCCTAGCGGGGGGGTACCAAGAGACCCAGTACTTC. This encodes CASSPPLAGGYQETQYF.

The chain is built from TRBV7-9 and TRBJ2-3; 16 nucleotides align to TRBD2. This CDR3 spans 16 amino acids. V lost 4 bases and J lost 5; bases outside the gene matches: 3. CDR1 and CDR2 from the germline V gene are SEHNR and FQNEAQ (reference sequence). In DNA form, the CDR3 reads TGTGCCAGCAGCTCGGGACTAGCGGGGGGGCTAGATACGCAGTATTTT. This encodes CASSSGLAGGLDTQYF.

CDR3 protein: CASSPTENTEAFF. CDR3 in DNA: TGTGCCAGCAGCCCCACGGAGAACACTGAAGCTTTCTTT. The chain employs TRBV5-4 and TRBJ1-1; unclear D gene. This CDR3 is built from 13 residues. V lost 4 bases to trimming and J lost 1 base, with 8 bases between them. In germline, CDR1 is SGHNT, CDR2 YYREEE (reference sequence).

V usage is TRBV27 and J usage is TRBJ1-2, with 7 bases matching TRBD1. V trimming: 4 bases; J trimming: 2 bases; junction bases outside the gene matches: 7. Germline loops: CDR1 MNHEY, CDR2 SMNVEV (reference sequence). The CDR3 has 15 amino acids. The CDR3 DNA reads as TGTGCCAGCAGTTCCCCCTTGGACAGGAACTATGGCTACACCTTC. Its protein is CASSSPLDRNYGYTF.

The chain recombines TRBV4-1 with TRBJ2-2, with a tentative D call TRBD1 (6 bases). In germline, CDR1 is MGHRA, CDR2 YSYEKL. The CDR3 runs 15 residues. V lost 4 bases, J lost 4 bases, and 13 bases lay in between. CDR3 in amino acids: CASSRTRTVTGELFF. For the CDR3, the DNA is TGCGCCAGCAGCCGGACGAGGACAGTCACCGGGGAGCTGTTTTTT.

J is TRBJ2-5 and V is TRBV15, with 12 bases that match TRBD1. CDR1 is LNHNV and CDR2 is YYDKDF in the germline V gene (reference sequence). V shed 3 bases, J shed 4 bases, and the junction held 15 bases outside the gene matches. This CDR3 comprises 19 residues. CDR3 amino acids: CATSRGEVRGQGAGETQYF. The CDR3 DNA reads as TGTGCCACCAGCAGGGGGGAAGTGAGGGGACAGGGGGCTGGAGAGACCCAGTACTTC.